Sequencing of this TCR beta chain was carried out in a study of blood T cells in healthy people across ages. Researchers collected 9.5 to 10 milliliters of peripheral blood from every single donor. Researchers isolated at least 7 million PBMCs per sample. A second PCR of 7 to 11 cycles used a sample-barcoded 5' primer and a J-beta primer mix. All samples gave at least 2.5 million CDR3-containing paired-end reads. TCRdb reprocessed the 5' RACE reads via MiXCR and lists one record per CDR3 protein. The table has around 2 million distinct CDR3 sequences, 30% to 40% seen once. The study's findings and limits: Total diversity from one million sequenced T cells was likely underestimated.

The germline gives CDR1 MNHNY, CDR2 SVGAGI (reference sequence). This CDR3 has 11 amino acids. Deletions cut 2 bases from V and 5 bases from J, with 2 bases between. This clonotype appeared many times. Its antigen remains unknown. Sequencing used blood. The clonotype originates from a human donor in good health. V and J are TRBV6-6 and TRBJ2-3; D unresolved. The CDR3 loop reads CASSYRDTQYF. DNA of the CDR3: TGTGCCAGCAGTTACCGAGATACGCAGTATTTT.